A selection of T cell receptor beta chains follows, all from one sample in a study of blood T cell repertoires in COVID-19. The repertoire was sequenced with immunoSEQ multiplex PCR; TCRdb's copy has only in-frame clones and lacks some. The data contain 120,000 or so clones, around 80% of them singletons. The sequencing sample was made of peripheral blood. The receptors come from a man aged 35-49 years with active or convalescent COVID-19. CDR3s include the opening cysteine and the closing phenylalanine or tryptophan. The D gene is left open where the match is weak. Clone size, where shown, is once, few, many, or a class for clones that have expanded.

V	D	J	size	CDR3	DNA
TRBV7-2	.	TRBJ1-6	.	CASSMERGNSPLHF	TGTGCCAGCAGCATGGAACGGGGGAATTCACCCCTCCACTTT
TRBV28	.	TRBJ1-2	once	CASSPVGLTAGYTF	TGTGCCAGCAGCCCGGTGGGCCTGACAGCTGGCTACACCTTC
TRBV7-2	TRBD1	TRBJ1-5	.	CASSLEEGAKRSNQPQHF	TGTGCCAGCAGCTTAGAGGAGGGGGCGAAGAGGAGCAATCAGCCCCAGCATTTT
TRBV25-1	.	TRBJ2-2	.	CASSERGAGHYGELFF	TGTGCCAGCAGTGAAAGAGGAGCGGGCCATTACGGGGAGCTGTTTTTT
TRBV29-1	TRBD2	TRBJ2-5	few	CSVEGWTSEETQYF	TGCAGCGTTGAAGGGTGGACTAGCGAGGAGACCCAGTACTTC
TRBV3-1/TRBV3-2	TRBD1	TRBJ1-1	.	CASSQGQGVNTEAFF	TGTGCCAGCAGCCAAGGGCAGGGGGTGAACACTGAAGCTTTCTTT
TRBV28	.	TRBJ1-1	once	CASPSNTEAFF	TGTGCCAGTCCATCAAACACTGAAGCTTTCTTT
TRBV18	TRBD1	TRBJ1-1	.	CASSQWTGDNTEAFF	TGTGCCAGCTCACAGTGGACAGGGGATAACACTGAAGCTTTCTTT
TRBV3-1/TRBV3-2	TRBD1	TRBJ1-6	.	CASSQGQGSPLHF	TGTGCCAGCAGCCAAGGACAGGGATCACCCCTCCACTTT
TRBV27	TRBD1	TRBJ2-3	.	CASSLGTGDFTQYF	TGTGCCAGCAGTTTGGGGACAGGGGATTTTACGCAGTATTTT